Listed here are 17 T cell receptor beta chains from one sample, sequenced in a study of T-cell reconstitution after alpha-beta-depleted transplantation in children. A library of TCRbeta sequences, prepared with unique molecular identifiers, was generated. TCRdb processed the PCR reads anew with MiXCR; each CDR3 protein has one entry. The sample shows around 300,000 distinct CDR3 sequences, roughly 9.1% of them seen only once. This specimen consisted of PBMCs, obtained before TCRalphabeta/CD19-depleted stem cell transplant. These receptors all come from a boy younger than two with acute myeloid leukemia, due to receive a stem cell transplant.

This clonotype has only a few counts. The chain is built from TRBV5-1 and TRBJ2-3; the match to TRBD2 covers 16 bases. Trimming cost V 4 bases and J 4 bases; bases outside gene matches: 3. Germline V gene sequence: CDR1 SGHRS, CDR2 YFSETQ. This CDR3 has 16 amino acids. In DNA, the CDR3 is TGCGCCAGCAGCCAGGGGACTAGCGGGAGGGCAGATACGCAGTATTTT. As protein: CASSQGTSGRADTQYF.

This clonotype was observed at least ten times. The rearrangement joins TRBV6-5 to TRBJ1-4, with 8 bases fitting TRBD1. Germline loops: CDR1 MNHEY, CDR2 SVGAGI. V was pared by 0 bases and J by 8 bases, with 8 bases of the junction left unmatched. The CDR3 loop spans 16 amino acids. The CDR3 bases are TGTGCCAGCAGTTACTCTCAGGGGGCAAGGACGGAAAAACTGTTTTTT. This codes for CASSYSQGARTEKLFF.

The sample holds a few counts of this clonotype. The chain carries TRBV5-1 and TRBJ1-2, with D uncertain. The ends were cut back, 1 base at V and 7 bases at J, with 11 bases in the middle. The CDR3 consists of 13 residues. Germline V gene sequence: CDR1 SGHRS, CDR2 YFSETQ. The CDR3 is CASSLYGESGYTF. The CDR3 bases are TGCGCCAGCAGCTTGTATGGGGAAAGTGGCTACACCTTC.

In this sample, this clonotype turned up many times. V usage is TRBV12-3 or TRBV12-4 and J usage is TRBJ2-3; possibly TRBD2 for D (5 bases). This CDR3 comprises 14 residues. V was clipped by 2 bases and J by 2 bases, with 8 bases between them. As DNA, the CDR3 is TGTGCCAGCAGTTTATACGGGGACACAGATACGCAGTATTTT. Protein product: CASSLYGDTDTQYF.

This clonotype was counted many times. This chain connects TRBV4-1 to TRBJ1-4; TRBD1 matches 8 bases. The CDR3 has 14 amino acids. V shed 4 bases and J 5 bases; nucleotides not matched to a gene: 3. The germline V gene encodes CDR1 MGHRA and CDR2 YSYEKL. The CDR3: CASSLRDRNEKLFF. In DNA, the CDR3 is TGCGCCAGCAGCCTCCGGGACAGGAATGAAAAACTGTTTTTT.

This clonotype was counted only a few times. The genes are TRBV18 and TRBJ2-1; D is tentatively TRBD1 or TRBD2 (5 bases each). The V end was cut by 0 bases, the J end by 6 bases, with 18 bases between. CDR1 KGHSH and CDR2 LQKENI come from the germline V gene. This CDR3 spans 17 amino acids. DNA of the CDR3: TGTGCCAGCTCACCACCTCAGGGCGGGCGTTCGGGCAATGAGCAGTTCTTC. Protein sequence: CASSPPQGGRSGNEQFF.

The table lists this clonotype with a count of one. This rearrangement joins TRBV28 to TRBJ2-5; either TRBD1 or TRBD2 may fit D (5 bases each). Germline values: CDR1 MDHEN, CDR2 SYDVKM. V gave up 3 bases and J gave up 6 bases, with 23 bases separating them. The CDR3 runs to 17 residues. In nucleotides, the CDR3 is TGTGCCAGCAGTTTCCCCTCCGGGACGAAATTGTTAAAGACCCAGTACTTC. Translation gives CASSFPSGTKLLKTQYF.

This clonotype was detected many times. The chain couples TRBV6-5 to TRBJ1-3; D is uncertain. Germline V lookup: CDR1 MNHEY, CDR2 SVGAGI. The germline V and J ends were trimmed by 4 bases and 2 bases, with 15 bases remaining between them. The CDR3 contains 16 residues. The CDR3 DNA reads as TGTGCCAGCAGTTTATTATACCGGGCAACTGGAAACACCATATATTTT. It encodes CASSLLYRATGNTIYF.

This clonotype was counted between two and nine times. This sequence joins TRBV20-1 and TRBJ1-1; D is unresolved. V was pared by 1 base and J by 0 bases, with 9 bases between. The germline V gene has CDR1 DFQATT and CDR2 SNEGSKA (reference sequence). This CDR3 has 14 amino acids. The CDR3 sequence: CSARGATLNTEAFF. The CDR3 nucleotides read TGCAGTGCTAGAGGAGCCACCTTGAACACTGAAGCTTTCTTT.

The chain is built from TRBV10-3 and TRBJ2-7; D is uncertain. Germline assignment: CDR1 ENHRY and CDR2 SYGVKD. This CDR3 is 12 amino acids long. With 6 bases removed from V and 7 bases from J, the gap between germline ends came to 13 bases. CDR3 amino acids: CAIRIRNDEQYF. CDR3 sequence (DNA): TGTGCCATCAGGATCCGAAATGATGAGCAGTACTTC.

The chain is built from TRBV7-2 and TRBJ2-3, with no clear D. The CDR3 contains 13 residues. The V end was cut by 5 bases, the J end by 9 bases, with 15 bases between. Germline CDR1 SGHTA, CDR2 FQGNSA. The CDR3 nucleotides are TGTGCCAGCAGCCCTTTCCGCGCATGGACGCAGTATTTT. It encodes CASSPFRAWTQYF.

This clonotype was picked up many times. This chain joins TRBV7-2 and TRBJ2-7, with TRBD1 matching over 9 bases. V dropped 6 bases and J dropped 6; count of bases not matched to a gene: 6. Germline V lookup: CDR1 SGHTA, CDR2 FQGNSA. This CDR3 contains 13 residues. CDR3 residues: CASSLGTGPEQYF. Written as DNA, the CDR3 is TGTGCCAGCAGTCTCGGGACAGGGCCCGAGCAGTACTTC.

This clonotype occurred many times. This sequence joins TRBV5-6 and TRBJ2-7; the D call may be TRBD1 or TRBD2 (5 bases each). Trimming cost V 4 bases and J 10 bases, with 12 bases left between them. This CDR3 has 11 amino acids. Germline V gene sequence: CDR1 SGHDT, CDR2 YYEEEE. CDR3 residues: CASSLGTVQYF. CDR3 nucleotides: TGTGCCAGCAGCCTCGGGACCGTACAGTACTTC.

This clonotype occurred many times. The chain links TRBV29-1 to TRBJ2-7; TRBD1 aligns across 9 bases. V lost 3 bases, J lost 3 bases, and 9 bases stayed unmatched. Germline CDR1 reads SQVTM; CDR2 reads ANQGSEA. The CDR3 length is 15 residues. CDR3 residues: CSVEKRTGGNYEQYF. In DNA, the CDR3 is TGCAGCGTTGAGAAGAGAACAGGGGGCAACTACGAGCAGTACTTC.

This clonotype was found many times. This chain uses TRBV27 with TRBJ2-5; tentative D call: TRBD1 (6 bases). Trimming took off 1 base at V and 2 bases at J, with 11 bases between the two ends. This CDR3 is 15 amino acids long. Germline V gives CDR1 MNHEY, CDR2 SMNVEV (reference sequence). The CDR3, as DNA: TGTGCCAGCAGTTTATACGGGACACCGCAAGAGACCCAGTACTTC. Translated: CASSLYGTPQETQYF.

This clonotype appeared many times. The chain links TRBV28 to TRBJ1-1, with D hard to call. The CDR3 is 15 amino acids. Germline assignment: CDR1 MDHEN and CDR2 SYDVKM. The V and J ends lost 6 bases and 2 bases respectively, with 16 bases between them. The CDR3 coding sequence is TGTGCCAGCAGGGCACGGGTCACCCATAACACTGAAGCTTTCTTT. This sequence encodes CASRARVTHNTEAFF.

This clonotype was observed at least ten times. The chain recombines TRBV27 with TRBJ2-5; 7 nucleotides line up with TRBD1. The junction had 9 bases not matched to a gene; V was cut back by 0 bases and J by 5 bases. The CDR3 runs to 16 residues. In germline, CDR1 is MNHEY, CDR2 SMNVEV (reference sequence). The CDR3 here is CASSLSITGVRETQYF. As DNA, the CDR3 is TGTGCCAGCAGTTTATCGATCACAGGGGTGAGGGAGACCCAGTACTTC.